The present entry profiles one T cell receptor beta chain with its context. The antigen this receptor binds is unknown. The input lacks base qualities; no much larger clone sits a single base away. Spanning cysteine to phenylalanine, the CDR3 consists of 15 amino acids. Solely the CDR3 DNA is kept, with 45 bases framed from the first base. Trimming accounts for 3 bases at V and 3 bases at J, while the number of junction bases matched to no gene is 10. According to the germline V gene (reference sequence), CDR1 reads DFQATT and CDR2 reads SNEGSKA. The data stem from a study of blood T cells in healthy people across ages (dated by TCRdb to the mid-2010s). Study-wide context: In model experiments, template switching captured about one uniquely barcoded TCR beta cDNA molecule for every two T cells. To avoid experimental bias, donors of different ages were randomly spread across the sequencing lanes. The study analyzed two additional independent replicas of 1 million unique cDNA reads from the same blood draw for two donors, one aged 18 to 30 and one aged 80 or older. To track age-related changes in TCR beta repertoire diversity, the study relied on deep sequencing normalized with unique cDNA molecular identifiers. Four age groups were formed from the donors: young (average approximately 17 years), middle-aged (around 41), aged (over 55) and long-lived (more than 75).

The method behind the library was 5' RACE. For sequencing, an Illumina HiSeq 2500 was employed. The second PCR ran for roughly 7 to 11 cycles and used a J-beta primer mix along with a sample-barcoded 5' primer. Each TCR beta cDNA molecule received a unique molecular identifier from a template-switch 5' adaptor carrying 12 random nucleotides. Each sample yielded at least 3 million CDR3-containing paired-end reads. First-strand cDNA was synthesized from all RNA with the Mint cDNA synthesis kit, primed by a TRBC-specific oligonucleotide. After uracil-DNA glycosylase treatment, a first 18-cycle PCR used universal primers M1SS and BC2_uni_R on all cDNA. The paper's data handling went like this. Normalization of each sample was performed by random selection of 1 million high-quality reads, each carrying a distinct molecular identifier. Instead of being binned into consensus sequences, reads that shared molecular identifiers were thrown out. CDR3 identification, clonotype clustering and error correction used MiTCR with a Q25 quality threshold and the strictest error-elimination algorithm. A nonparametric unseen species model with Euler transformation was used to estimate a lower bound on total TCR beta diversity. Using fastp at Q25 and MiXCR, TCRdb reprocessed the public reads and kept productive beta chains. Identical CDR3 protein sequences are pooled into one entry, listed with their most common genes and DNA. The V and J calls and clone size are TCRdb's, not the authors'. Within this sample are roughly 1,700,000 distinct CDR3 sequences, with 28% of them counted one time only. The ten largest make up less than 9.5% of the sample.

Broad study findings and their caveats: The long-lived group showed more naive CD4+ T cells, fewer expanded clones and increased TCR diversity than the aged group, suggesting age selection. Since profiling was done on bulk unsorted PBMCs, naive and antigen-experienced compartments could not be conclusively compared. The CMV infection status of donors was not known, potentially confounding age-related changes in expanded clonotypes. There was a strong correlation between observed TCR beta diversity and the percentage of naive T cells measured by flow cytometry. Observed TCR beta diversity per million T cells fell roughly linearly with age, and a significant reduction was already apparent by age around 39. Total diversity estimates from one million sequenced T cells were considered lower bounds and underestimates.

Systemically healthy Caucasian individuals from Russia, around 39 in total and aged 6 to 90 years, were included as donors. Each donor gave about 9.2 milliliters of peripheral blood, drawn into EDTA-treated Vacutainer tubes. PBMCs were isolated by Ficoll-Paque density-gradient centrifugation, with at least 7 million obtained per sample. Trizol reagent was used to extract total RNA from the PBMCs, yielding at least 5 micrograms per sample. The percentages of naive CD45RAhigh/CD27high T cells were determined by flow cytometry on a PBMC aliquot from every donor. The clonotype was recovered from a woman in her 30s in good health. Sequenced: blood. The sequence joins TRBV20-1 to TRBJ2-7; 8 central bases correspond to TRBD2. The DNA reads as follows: TGCAGTGCTAGGGCATTAGGACGGGGGGGCTACGAGCAGTACTTC. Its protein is CSARALGRGGYEQYF.